This passage covers 23 T cell receptor beta chains from one sample sequenced in a study of T cells in Graves' hyperthyroidism and ophthalmopathy. TCR beta CDR3 region amplification was performed from RNA transcripts. Initially, a first-round RT-PCR of the TCR CDR3 employed the HTBI primer set. Each CDR3 protein gets one entry after TCRdb re-called the multiplex PCR reads with MiXCR. The table has some 580,000 distinct CDR3 sequences, roughly a sixth seen once. Sequences were obtained from blood. These receptors were obtained from a woman in her 40s with Graves' ophthalmopathy.

The chain employs TRBV12-5 and TRBJ2-1, with TRBD1 matching over 9 bases. Germline V gene lookup returns CDR1 LGHNT and CDR2 FRNRAP. V gave up 1 base and J gave up 3 bases; unmatched junction bases: 1. CDR3 length equals 15 residues. CDR3 loop: CASGLGQGGYNEQFF. The CDR3 DNA sequence: TGTGCTAGTGGTTTGGGACAGGGGGGCTACAATGAGCAGTTCTTC.

This clonotype was seen many times. Written as DNA, the CDR3 is TGTGCCAGCATCAGGTCCGGGACAGGGGGCTACAATGAGCAGTTCTTC. This translates into CASIRSGTGGYNEQFF. The chain has TRBV6-1 and TRBJ2-1, with 11 nucleotides matching TRBD1. The CDR3 runs to 16 residues. Trimming at V came to 7 bases and at J to 3 bases, leaving 8 bases not matched to a gene. The germline V gene encodes CDR1 MNHNS and CDR2 SASEGT.

CDR3: CASSVQDMGARYGYTF. The CDR3 DNA reads as TGTGCCAGCAGCGTCCAAGACATGGGGGCTAGGTATGGCTACACCTTC. The V gene is TRBV9, the J gene TRBJ1-2; maybe TRBD1 (6 bases). There are 16 residues in the CDR3. The germline gives CDR1 SGDLS, CDR2 YYNGEE. V was trimmed by 2 bases and J by 5 bases, leaving 19 bases between them. Together with reference TRBV9 and TRBJ1-2, the CDR3 gives the full variable domain: DSGVTQTPKHLITATGQRVTLRCSPRSGDLSVYWYQQSLDQGLQFLIQYYNGEERAKGNILERFSAQQFPDLHSELNLSSLELGDSALYFCASSVQDMGARYGYTFGSGTRLTVV.

The J gene is TRBJ2-6, the V gene TRBV3-1; 15 positions agree with TRBD2. Per the germline V gene, CDR1 is LGHDT and CDR2 is YNNKEL (reference sequence). CDR3 length: 20 amino acids. Trimming cost V 4 bases and J 4 bases; bases outside gene matches: 11. CDR3 region: CASSRGGTSGRIGGANVLTF. CDR3 coding DNA: TGTGCCAGCAGCCGAGGCGGGACTAGCGGGAGGATTGGCGGGGCCAACGTCCTGACTTTC.

The rearrangement uses TRBV10-1 and TRBJ2-5; D call uncertain. The ends were cut back, 2 bases at V and 1 base at J, with 5 bases in the middle. Germline CDR1 reads WNHNN; CDR2 reads SYGVQD (reference sequence). The CDR3 consists of 13 residues. The CDR3 bases are TGCGCCAGCAGTGAGACCCCCCAAGAGACCCAGTACTTC. Translating gives CASSETPQETQYF.

This clonotype was picked up many times. This chain joins TRBV27 and TRBJ1-1; D is perhaps TRBD1 (6 bases). The CDR3 has 14 amino acids. V lost 6 bases and J 5 bases, leaving 16 bases between the germline ends. CDR1 and CDR2 from the germline V gene are MNHEY and SMNVEV (reference sequence). This chain's CDR3 is CASSPWGRGTEAFF. The DNA for the CDR3 is TGTGCCAGCAGCCCTTGGGGGCGCGGGACTGAAGCTTTCTTT.

The gene calls are TRBV5-6 and TRBJ2-1; D possibly corresponds to TRBD2 (5 bases). This CDR3 spans 17 amino acids. CDR1 is SGHDT, CDR2 YYEEEE, per germline. V lost 4 bases to trimming and J lost 5 bases, with 22 bases between them. This chain's CDR3 is CASSRTGRWSTDNEQFF. The CDR3 bases are TGTGCCAGCAGCAGGACTGGACGGTGGTCCACCGACAATGAGCAGTTCTTC.

This clonotype has ten or more counts. The CDR3 protein is CASSSFGVGTGELFF. The CDR3, as DNA: TGTGCCAGCAGCTCGTTTGGCGTCGGCACCGGGGAGCTGTTTTTT. The chain recombines TRBV5-6 with TRBJ2-2; D is undetermined. Deletions cut 3 bases from V and 4 bases from J, with 13 bases between. CDR1 and CDR2 from the germline V gene are SGHDT and YYEEEE. This CDR3 has 15 residues.

This clonotype was counted a few times. The gene calls are TRBV9 and TRBJ2-1; 7 bases match TRBD1. The V gene's germline CDR1 is SGDLS and CDR2 YYNGEE. Unmatched junction bases numbered 20, after V lost 2 bases and J lost 6 bases. The CDR3 has 19 amino acids. The CDR3 is CASSVHPPGGQWGGNEQFF. The CDR3 DNA follows: TGTGCCAGCAGCGTCCACCCACCAGGGGGACAGTGGGGCGGCAATGAGCAGTTCTTC.

This clonotype is a singleton in its sample. Given a much more abundant clone one base away, this may be a read error. The V and J genes are TRBV6-2 or TRBV6-3 and TRBJ1-1; D might be TRBD1 (5 bases). This CDR3 has 15 amino acids. Per germline, CDR1 MNHEY and CDR2 SVGEGT. V was cut by 7 bases and J by 1 base, with 16 bases left in between. Here the CDR3 reads CASTQGGAGNTEAFF. The CDR3 DNA sequence: TGTGCCAGCACCCAGGGAGGGGCGGGGAACACTGAAGCTTTCTTT.

In its sample, this clonotype was seen many times. The V call is TRBV6-1, the J call TRBJ1-2; perhaps TRBD1 as D (5 bases). The CDR3 length is 12 residues. With 6 bases removed from V and 8 bases from J, the gap between germline ends came to 13 bases. Germline-derived CDR1 and CDR2 are MNHNS and SASEGT. The CDR3 nucleotides read TGTGCCAGCAGCGTCGTAGGGGCCGGCTACACCTTC. Encoded protein: CASSVVGAGYTF.

This clonotype was observed many times. The chain uses TRBV7-3 and TRBJ2-3; D tentatively fits TRBD1 or TRBD2 (6 bases each). The CDR3 consists of 14 residues. V lost 5 bases and J lost 2, with 11 bases in between. Germline CDR1 SGHTA, CDR2 FQGTGA. The CDR3 region is CASSRGRPTDTQYF. The CDR3 DNA is TGTGCCAGCAGCAGGGGGAGGCCCACAGATACGCAGTATTTT.

This clonotype has ten or more counts. The V and J genes are TRBV20-1 and TRBJ2-2; TRBD1 aligns across 7 bases. Trimming cost V 3 bases and J 5 bases; bases outside gene matches: 6. There are 14 residues in the CDR3. The germline V gene encodes CDR1 DFQATT and CDR2 SNEGSKA (reference sequence). CDR3 sequence reads: CSASGDRGTGELFF. CDR3 sequence (DNA): TGCAGTGCTAGTGGGGACAGAGGGACCGGGGAGCTGTTTTTT.

This clonotype was counted at least ten times. This rearrangement joins TRBV20-1 to TRBJ2-1, with 7 bases identical to TRBD2. V gave up 7 bases and J gave up 7 bases; unmatched junction bases: 13. This CDR3 is built from 14 residues. CDR1 and CDR2 (germline): DFQATT, SNEGSKA (reference sequence). This CDR3 is CSVIEAGELNEQFF. The CDR3 DNA sequence: TGCAGTGTCATCGAGGCGGGAGAGCTTAATGAGCAGTTCTTC.

This clonotype was found many times. V gene TRBV3-1 combines with J gene TRBJ2-5; weak D call: TRBD2 (6 bases). The germline V gene has CDR1 LGHDT and CDR2 YNNKEL (reference sequence). The CDR3 runs 15 residues. V was trimmed by 0 bases and J by 9 bases, leaving 17 bases between them. CDR3: CASSQEAASDTPQYF. The CDR3 region has the DNA TGTGCCAGCAGCCAAGAAGCGGCTAGCGATACGCCCCAGTACTTC.

In its sample, this clonotype was seen a few times. The rearrangement uses TRBV6-2 or TRBV6-3 and TRBJ2-7; TRBD2 matches 7 bases. The trim removed 4 bases at V and 6 bases at J, leaving 6 bases unmatched. CDR1 MNHEY and CDR2 SVGEGT come from the germline V gene. The CDR3 contains 13 residues. As DNA, the CDR3 is TGTGCCAGCAGTTCCAAGCGGGGCGGCGAGCAGTACTTC. Its protein is CASSSKRGGEQYF.

In its sample, this clonotype was seen many times. The chain combines TRBV28 with TRBJ2-1, with D tentatively TRBD1 or TRBD2 (5 bases each). CDR1 and CDR2 from the germline V gene are MDHEN and SYDVKM. This CDR3 has 12 amino acids. V dropped 5 bases and J dropped 8 bases, with 10 bases sitting between them. The CDR3 reads CASSTPGHEQFF. The CDR3 region has the DNA TGTGCCAGCAGTACCCCGGGACATGAGCAGTTCTTC.

This clonotype was counted at least ten times. The chain combines TRBV3-1 with TRBJ2-5; no clear D. CDR1 and CDR2 from the germline V gene are LGHDT and YNNKEL (reference sequence). The V and J ends lost 1 base and 2 bases respectively, with 11 bases between them. CDR3 size: 15 residues. CDR3 protein: CASSQALATQETQYF. The CDR3 bases are TGTGCCAGCAGCCAAGCCTTGGCTACTCAAGAGACCCAGTACTTC.

This clonotype was seen ten or more times. This chain links TRBV12-3 or TRBV12-4 with TRBJ1-1, with D maybe TRBD1 (6 bases). Trimming took off 7 bases at V and 1 base at J, with 13 bases between the two ends. CDR3 length: 14 amino acids. Here the CDR3 reads CASNTQGWNTEAFF. The CDR3 DNA sequence: TGTGCCAGCAACACACAGGGTTGGAACACTGAAGCTTTCTTT.

In the case of this clonotype: This could be a read error, since a much larger clone is one nucleotide away. The chain joins TRBV11-3 to TRBJ2-3, with D perhaps TRBD1 (5 bases). The J call may be in error: the DNA end matches TRBJ1-5 better. Germline values: CDR1 SGHNT, CDR2 YENEEA. This CDR3 is 15 amino acids long. The CDR3 protein is CASSLVGTDTDTQHF. The CDR3 DNA sequence: TGTGCCAGCAGCTTGGTCGGGACGGACACAGATACGCAGCATTTT.

This clonotype was observed once. This chain joins TRBV19 and TRBJ1-5, with 9 nucleotides matching TRBD1. The junction had 14 bases not matched to a gene; V was cut back by 6 bases and J by 2 bases. This CDR3 is 18 amino acids long. Germline V gene lookup returns CDR1 LNHDA and CDR2 SQIVND (reference sequence). CDR3 sequence reads: CASSVTRDREWGNQPQHF. CDR3 nucleotides: TGTGCCAGTAGCGTTACCCGGGACAGGGAATGGGGCAATCAGCCCCAGCATTTT.

There are many counts of this clonotype. This sequence joins TRBV20-1 and TRBJ2-1; 16 nucleotides agree with TRBD2. Germline V gene data show CDR1 as DFQATT and CDR2 as SNEGSKA (reference sequence). The CDR3 is 20 residues long. Trimming took 3 bases from V and 3 from J; bases not matched to a gene: 14. The CDR3 DNA follows: TGCAGTGCTAGCCAAAGCCCCGGGACTAGCGGGAGGGCCCTCTACAATGAGCAGTTCTTC. Translation gives CSASQSPGTSGRALYNEQFF.

CDR3 in DNA: TGCGCCAGCAGCTTGCGGGACATGTCCCCCTCCAATGAGCAGTTCTTC. It codes for CASSLRDMSPSNEQFF. The chain is built from TRBV5-1 and TRBJ2-1; D is perhaps TRBD1 (6 bases). CDR1 and CDR2 from the germline V gene are SGHRS and YFSETQ. This CDR3 spans 16 amino acids. V lost 1 base and J lost 6, with 17 bases in between.